Following are 24 T cell receptor beta chains from one sample sequenced in a study of early T cells in non-severe SARS-CoV-2 infection. Via MiXCR, TCRdb re-called the 5' RACE reads, giving one row per CDR3 protein. The sample holds approximately 70,000 distinct CDR3 sequences, 11% seen once. Material: whole blood, obtained at baseline. The receptors stem from an adult who was a healthcare worker with PCR-confirmed SARS-CoV-2 infection or an uninfected control (not recorded which).

This clonotype was counted only a few times. V usage is TRBV3-1 and J usage is TRBJ1-2, with D uncertain. Germline V gene lookup returns CDR1 LGHDT and CDR2 YNNKEL (reference sequence). The CDR3 extends over 15 amino acids. Trimming removed 1 base at V and 4 bases at J, with 13 bases between. The CDR3 region is CASSQGPRTVYGYTF. CDR3 nucleotide sequence: TGTGCCAGCAGCCAAGGGCCGAGGACGGTCTATGGCTACACCTTC.

This clonotype has a count of ten or more. This chain joins TRBV4-1 and TRBJ2-7; D remains unclear. Germline V lookup: CDR1 MGHRA, CDR2 YSYEKL. The CDR3 length is 14 residues. V lost 1 base and J 0 bases, leaving 7 bases between the germline ends. The CDR3 DNA reads TGCGCCAGCAGCCAAGGGCTTACCTCCTACGAGCAGTACTTC. It yields the protein CASSQGLTSYEQYF.

This clonotype was observed a handful of times. CDR3 in amino acids: CASSPPGQSSYEQYF. The CDR3 DNA follows: TGTGCCAGCAGCCCCCCTGGACAGAGCTCCTACGAGCAGTACTTC. The genes are TRBV5-4 and TRBJ2-7; tentative D call: TRBD1 (6 bases). Germline CDR1 is SGHNT and CDR2 is YYREEE (reference sequence). V shed 4 bases and J shed 0 bases, with 14 bases lying between them. The CDR3 has 15 amino acids.

The rearrangement uses TRBV7-9 and TRBJ1-5; D call uncertain. Germline V gene data show CDR1 as SEHNR and CDR2 as FQNEAQ (reference sequence). This CDR3 is built from 16 residues. V shed 4 bases and J shed 0 bases, with 13 bases lying between them. The CDR3 nucleotides read TGTGCCAGCAGCTCCGGGATAGCGAATAGCAATCAGCCCCAGCATTTT. The encoded protein is CASSSGIANSNQPQHF.

This clonotype was recorded a few times. The chain joins TRBV10-3 to TRBJ1-2; possibly TRBD1 for D (5 bases). Trimming removed 10 bases at V and 9 bases at J, with 15 bases between. There are 11 residues in the CDR3. Germline assignment: CDR1 ENHRY and CDR2 SYGVKD. CDR3 coding DNA: TGTGCCACCCATTGGGACTCCAGCTACACCTTC. It encodes CATHWDSSYTF.

The J gene is TRBJ1-4, the V gene TRBV20-1, with a weak D call TRBD1 (5 bases). Trimming removed 0 bases from V and 8 bases from J, with 13 bases in between. From germline, CDR1 is DFQATT and CDR2 SNEGSKA (reference sequence). The CDR3 is 14 residues long. Here the CDR3 DNA reads TGCAGTGCTAGAGATGCCAGGGCGGGCGAAAAACTGTTTTTT. It is translated as CSARDARAGEKLFF.

Only a few counts were recorded for this clonotype. The rearrangement joins TRBV7-2 to TRBJ1-5; tentatively, D is TRBD1 (5 bases). CDR1 SGHTA and CDR2 FQGNSA come from the germline V gene. V was shortened by 2 bases and J by 6 bases, with 14 bases between the two germline ends. The CDR3 loop spans 15 amino acids. This CDR3 is CASSLSAGLRQPQHF. The CDR3 nucleotides are TGTGCCAGCAGCTTATCGGCAGGGTTGCGTCAGCCCCAGCATTTT.

The chain employs TRBV20-1 and TRBJ2-7; 7 nucleotides match TRBD1. Germline CDR1 is DFQATT and CDR2 is SNEGSKA (reference sequence). The CDR3 loop spans 14 amino acids. V lost 1 base to trimming and J lost 2 bases; unmatched junction nucleotides: 5. CDR3 nucleotide sequence: TGCAGTGCTAGAGTCCCAGGGGGAACCTACGAGCAGTACTTC. Its protein is CSARVPGGTYEQYF.

This clonotype appeared a few times. The chain has TRBV28 and TRBJ2-6, with TRBD1 matching over 8 bases. The CDR3 has 16 amino acids. Per the germline V gene, CDR1 is MDHEN and CDR2 is SYDVKM. V gave up 4 bases and J gave up 4 bases; unmatched junction bases: 6. The CDR3 DNA reads as TGTGCCAGCAGTTCGAACCGGGACAGGGGGGCCAACGTCCTGACTTTC. It translates to CASSSNRDRGANVLTF.

The table lists this clonotype with a few counts. The chain uses TRBV7-2 and TRBJ2-7; 10 nucleotides line up with TRBD2. This CDR3 region has 15 residues. Germline CDR1 reads SGHTA; CDR2 reads FQGNSA. With 1 base clipped from V and 4 bases from J, the junction kept 4 bases outside the gene matches. The CDR3 sequence: CASSLGPSGSYEQYF. CDR3 DNA sequence: TGTGCCAGCAGCTTAGGACCTAGCGGGAGTTACGAGCAGTACTTC.

In its sample, this clonotype was seen a few times. The chain employs TRBV30 and TRBJ2-5, with TRBD1 matching 8 bases. The V segment lost 3 bases and the J segment 1 base; nucleotides outside the gene matches: 1. This CDR3 comprises 13 residues. The germline V gene has CDR1 GTSNPN and CDR2 SVGIG (reference sequence). DNA for the CDR3: TGTGCCTGGAGCACAGGGGGCCAAGAGACCCAGTACTTC. Its translation is CAWSTGGQETQYF.

The rearrangement uses TRBV28 and TRBJ2-3; D is perhaps TRBD1 (6 bases). V was pared by 3 bases and J by 6 bases, with 13 bases between. The germline CDR1 and CDR2 sequences are MDHEN and SYDVKM. CDR3 length equals 14 residues. This CDR3 is CASSFEQGEDTQYF. In DNA form, the CDR3 reads TGTGCCAGCAGTTTTGAACAGGGTGAGGATACGCAGTATTTT.

This clonotype was found a few times. The genes are TRBV5-1 and TRBJ1-1; perhaps TRBD1 as D (6 bases). This CDR3 has 16 amino acids. V lost 2 bases to trimming and J lost 0 bases, with 14 bases between them. Germline V gene sequence: CDR1 SGHRS, CDR2 YFSETQ. The CDR3 reads CASSFSGTNLNTEAFF. Here the CDR3 DNA reads TGCGCCAGCAGCTTCAGTGGGACAAACCTGAACACTGAAGCTTTCTTT.

In this sample, this clonotype turned up a few times. The chain joins TRBV20-1 to TRBJ2-7, with 8 positions matching TRBD1. The CDR3 runs to 15 residues. The trim removed 1 base at V and 0 bases at J, leaving 5 bases unmatched. CDR1 is DFQATT, CDR2 SNEGSKA, per germline (reference sequence). The CDR3 bases are TGCAGTGCTAGAGCGTCCAGGGGGCTCTCCTACGAGCAGTACTTC. Translation gives CSARASRGLSYEQYF.

This clonotype turned up a few times. The CDR3 DNA is TGTGCCAGCAGCCCCCGGAGGCTAGCGGTTCTCACAGATACGCAGTATTTT. Its protein is CASSPRRLAVLTDTQYF. The rearrangement uses TRBV7-9 and TRBJ2-3; the match to TRBD2 covers 7 bases. The germline gives CDR1 SEHNR, CDR2 FQNEAQ (reference sequence). J was trimmed by 2 bases and V by 5 bases; bases with no gene match: 13. The CDR3 spans 17 residues.

V usage is TRBV27 and J usage is TRBJ2-6; 8 bases line up with TRBD1. The germline V gene encodes CDR1 MNHEY and CDR2 SMNVEV (reference sequence). The CDR3 runs to 19 residues. The ends lost 2 bases at V and 0 bases at J; junction bases unmatched: 9. Here the CDR3 reads CASSLGTLDRGSGANVLTF. CDR3 coding DNA: TGTGCCAGCAGTTTAGGCACCCTCGACAGGGGCTCTGGGGCCAACGTCCTGACTTTC.

This clonotype was seen repeatedly, ten times or more. The chain has TRBV6-2 or TRBV6-3 and TRBJ2-5, with 11 bases fitting TRBD2. Losses at the gene ends were 2 bases for V and 2 bases for J; bases not matched to a gene: 1. The CDR3 consists of 15 residues. Germline CDR1 and CDR2: MNHEY and SVGEGT. The CDR3 bases are TGTGCCAGCAGTTACCGGACTAGCGGGCAAGAGACCCAGTACTTC. This encodes CASSYRTSGQETQYF.

V is TRBV7-2 and J is TRBJ1-2, with TRBD1 as a possible D gene (5 bases). The CDR3 runs 15 residues. Germline V gene lookup returns CDR1 SGHTA and CDR2 FQGNSA. The ends were cut back, 5 bases at V and 4 bases at J, with 17 bases in the middle. The CDR3 loop is CASSVRDGPSYGYTF. CDR3 bases: TGTGCCAGCAGCGTCCGGGACGGACCCTCCTATGGCTACACCTTC.

This clonotype showed up many times. The V call is TRBV5-1, the J call TRBJ2-2; D may be TRBD1 (6 bases). The CDR3 is 13 residues long. CDR1 is SGHRS and CDR2 is YFSETQ in the germline V gene. V lost 4 bases and J 5 bases, leaving 9 bases between the germline ends. CDR3 in DNA: TGCGCCAGCAGCGGACAGTTTACCGGGGAGCTGTTTTTT. It yields the protein CASSGQFTGELFF.

The rearrangement joins TRBV12-3 or TRBV12-4 to TRBJ2-1, with D maybe TRBD2 (6 bases). The CDR3 is 17 residues long. V lost 3 bases and J lost 2, with 17 bases in between. CDR3 coding DNA: TGTGCCAGCAGTTTGCTCTCGAGCGGGTTTACCTACAATGAGCAGTTCTTC. Translation: CASSLLSSGFTYNEQFF.

This clonotype turned up a few times. V usage is TRBV10-3 and J usage is TRBJ2-3; 10 bases are shared with TRBD2. With V trimmed by 8 bases and J by 8 bases, 13 bases remained unmatched. The CDR3 sequence is 15 residues long. Per germline, CDR1 ENHRY and CDR2 SYGVKD. The CDR3 bases are TGTGCCATCGGAGCGGGGGGGCCGGTGTTGGGTACGCAGTATTTT. Its protein product is CAIGAGGPVLGTQYF.

The chain employs TRBV11-2 and TRBJ2-1; D gene ambiguous. CDR3 length equals 14 residues. Germline V lookup: CDR1 SGHAT, CDR2 FQNNGV. The V gene lost 3 bases and the J gene lost 0 bases, with 6 bases spanning the gap. CDR3 sequence: CASSLVSSYNEQFF. CDR3 nucleotides: TGTGCCAGCAGCTTGGTGAGCTCCTACAATGAGCAGTTCTTC.

J is TRBJ2-3 and V is TRBV5-5; D not resolved. Trimming removed 3 bases from V and 4 bases from J, with 12 bases in between. CDR1 is SGHKS, CDR2 YYEKEE, per germline (reference sequence). The CDR3 runs to 14 residues. The CDR3 coding sequence is TGTGCCAGCAGCTCCGGGTCAGGAGCAGATACGCAGTATTTT. Its protein product is CASSSGSGADTQYF.

In this sample, this clonotype turned up many times. The rearrangement uses TRBV6-4 and TRBJ2-1, with TRBD2 matching 9 bases. V lost 2 bases to trimming and J lost 9 bases; unmatched junction nucleotides: 8. The germline gives CDR1 MRHNA, CDR2 SNTAGT. This CDR3 is 15 amino acids long. The DNA for the CDR3 is TGTGCCAGCAGTGACAAGGCGGGAGGGCCCAGTGAGCAGTTCTTC. Protein sequence: CASSDKAGGPSEQFF.